These T cell receptor beta chains were read from a single sample in a study of control samples from healthy donors and cancer patients. Clones were read by immunoSEQ multiplex PCR, and TCRdb kept only the in-frame ones, dropping some. This repertoire shows some 120,000 clones, more than 75% found once; its top ten account for just under 3%. Sequenced sample: blood. These receptors all stem from a man aged 55 to 70 in good health. Each CDR3 is given with its conserved first and last residue. D genes are given only for firm matches. Clone size is stated in some rows and not others, as once, few, many or a class when expanded.

CDR3 DNA,CDR3 protein,J gene,V gene,D gene,clone size,CDR3 length
TGTGCCAGCAGGGACACAGGGGGCTCGGGGGAGCAGTACTTC,CASRDTGGSGEQYF,TRBJ2-7,TRBV7-2,TRBD1,once,14
TGTGCCAGCAGTTGGGTGGCAACTAGCGGGGGGGCTGGTGTTCCGTTCTTC,CASSWVATSGGAGVPFF,TRBJ2-1,TRBV2,TRBD2,once,17
TGTGCCAGCAGCCAGGGACAGGGGATCTACGAGCAGTACTTC,CASSQGQGIYEQYF,TRBJ2-7,TRBV3-1/TRBV3-2,TRBD1,NA,14
TGCGCCAGCAGCCAAGTTTTTGAGGGTTGGGACTTTCGCCCCCTCCACTTT,CASSQVFEGWDFRPLHF,TRBJ1-6,TRBV4-1,NA,NA,17
TGTGCCAGCAGCTTGATGGGACAATACTCTGGAAACACCATATATTTT,CASSLMGQYSGNTIYF,TRBJ1-3,TRBV13,NA,few,16
TGTGCCAGCAGCTTCGGAGAGGGGGAGACCCAGTACTTC,CASSFGEGETQYF,TRBJ2-5,TRBV7-9,NA,once,13
TGTGCCAGCAGACCCAACAGGGGAATGACCTACGAGCAGTACTTC,CASRPNRGMTYEQYF,TRBJ2-7,TRBV11-2,TRBD1,NA,15
TGTGCCAGTAGTATGGGGACAGGGGTTGGCAATCAGCCCCAGCATTTT,CASSMGTGVGNQPQHF,TRBJ1-5,TRBV19,TRBD1,NA,16
TGTGCCAGCAGCTTAGGAGCACAGAACACTGAAGCTTTCTTT,CASSLGAQNTEAFF,TRBJ1-1,TRBV7-9,NA,NA,14
TGCGCCAGCAGCCCGGCCCCTTCAGGGTTGGGGACAGATACGCAGTATTTT,CASSPAPSGLGTDTQYF,TRBJ2-3,TRBV5-1,NA,NA,17
TGTGCCAGCTCAGACCGACTAGCGGGGTCGAGCGAGCAGTACTTC,CASSDRLAGSSEQYF,TRBJ2-7,TRBV18,TRBD2,few,15
TGTGCCAGCAGCTCCGCTCCGACAACCAACACTGAAGCTTTCTTT,CASSSAPTTNTEAFF,TRBJ1-1,TRBV7-2,NA,NA,15
TGTGCCAGCAGCTTAGGAGAGGCAAGTGGCGCTTTCTTT,CASSLGEASGAFF,TRBJ1-1,TRBV11-2,NA,NA,13
TGTGCCAGCAGCGTAGCAGGGGGGAACACTGAAGCTTTCTTT,CASSVAGGNTEAFF,TRBJ1-1,TRBV9,TRBD1,NA,14
TGCGCCAGCAGCCAAGATCGGGGATCTAATGAAAAACTGTTTTTT,CASSQDRGSNEKLFF,TRBJ1-4,TRBV4-3,NA,once,15
TGTGCCAGCAGCTTCAGGCTAGCGGGGACCACAGATACGCAGTATTTT,CASSFRLAGTTDTQYF,TRBJ2-3,TRBV11-2,TRBD2,NA,16
TGTGCCACCCAGGGGGTCGACGGGAACTACGAGCAGTACTTC,CATQGVDGNYEQYF,TRBJ2-7,TRBV19,TRBD1,NA,14
TGTGCCAGCAGCTTATATCCCGGGGAGCTGTTTTTT,CASSLYPGELFF,TRBJ2-2,TRBV7-2,NA,NA,12
TGTGCTAGTGGCCCGCCCGCCGCCGGACAGAGGACTAGTAACTATGGCTACACCTTC,CASGPPAAGQRTSNYGYTF,TRBJ1-2,TRBV12-5,NA,NA,19
TGTGCCAGCGCTACCCCACAGGCGAATGAAAAACTGTTTTTT,CASATPQANEKLFF,TRBJ1-4,TRBV28,NA,NA,14
TGTGCCAGCAGCTTAAGGGTGGGACAGGGGAGAGGTGGGGCCAACGTCCTGACTTTC,CASSLRVGQGRGGANVLTF,TRBJ2-6,TRBV11-2,TRBD1,NA,19
TGCGCCAGCAGCGAGAGACGGTCCAGCCCGAGGGGTGAGCAGTTCTTC,CASSERRSSPRGEQFF,TRBJ2-1,TRBV5-1,NA,NA,16
TGTGCCAGCAGAGCGACTGGACAGAGGGCTTTCTTT,CASRATGQRAFF,TRBJ1-1,TRBV27,NA,NA,12
TGTGCCAGCTCACCACAGCGCGACTATGGCTACACCTTC,CASSPQRDYGYTF,TRBJ1-2,TRBV18,NA,NA,13